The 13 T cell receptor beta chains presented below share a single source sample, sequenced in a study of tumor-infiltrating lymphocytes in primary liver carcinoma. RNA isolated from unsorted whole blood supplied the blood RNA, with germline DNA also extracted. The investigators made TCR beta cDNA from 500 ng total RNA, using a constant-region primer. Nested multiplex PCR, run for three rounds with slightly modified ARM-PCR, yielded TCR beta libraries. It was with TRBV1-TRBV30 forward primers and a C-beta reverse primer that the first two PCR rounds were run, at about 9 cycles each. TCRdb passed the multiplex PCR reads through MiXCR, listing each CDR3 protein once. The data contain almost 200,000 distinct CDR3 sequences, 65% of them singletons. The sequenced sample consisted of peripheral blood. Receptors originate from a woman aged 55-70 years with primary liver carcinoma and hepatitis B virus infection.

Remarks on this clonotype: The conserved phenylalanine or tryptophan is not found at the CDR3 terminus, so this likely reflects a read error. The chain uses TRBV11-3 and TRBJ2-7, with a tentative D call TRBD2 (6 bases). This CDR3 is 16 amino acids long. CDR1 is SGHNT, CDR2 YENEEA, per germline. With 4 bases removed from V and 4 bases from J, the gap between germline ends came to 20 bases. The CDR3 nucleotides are TGTGCCAGCAGCTCCCGGAGTCAGGGACTTGATTACGAGCAGTACCTC. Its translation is CASSSRSQGLDYEQYL.

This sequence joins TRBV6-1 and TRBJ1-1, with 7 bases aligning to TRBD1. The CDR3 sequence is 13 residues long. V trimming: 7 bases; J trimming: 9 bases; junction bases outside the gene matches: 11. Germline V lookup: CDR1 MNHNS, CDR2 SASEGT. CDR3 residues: CASTEMRDSQAFF. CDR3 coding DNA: TGTGCCAGCACCGAAATGAGGGACAGCCAAGCTTTCTTT.

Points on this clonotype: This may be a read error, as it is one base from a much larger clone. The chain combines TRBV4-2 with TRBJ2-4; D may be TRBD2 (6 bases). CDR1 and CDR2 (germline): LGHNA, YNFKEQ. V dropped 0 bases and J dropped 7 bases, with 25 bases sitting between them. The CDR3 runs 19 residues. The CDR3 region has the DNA TGTGCCAGCAGCCAAGATTGGTCGGGAAAGGCGGCTGGGGGGAACATTCAGTACTTC. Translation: CASSQDWSGKAAGGNIQYF.

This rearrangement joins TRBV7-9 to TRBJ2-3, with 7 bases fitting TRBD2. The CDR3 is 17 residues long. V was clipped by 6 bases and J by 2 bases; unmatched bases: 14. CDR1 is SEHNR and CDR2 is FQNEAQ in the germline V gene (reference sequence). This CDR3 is CASRVRARTRFTDTQYF. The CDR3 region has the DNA TGTGCCAGCAGAGTACGGGCCCGGACTAGATTCACAGATACGCAGTATTTT.

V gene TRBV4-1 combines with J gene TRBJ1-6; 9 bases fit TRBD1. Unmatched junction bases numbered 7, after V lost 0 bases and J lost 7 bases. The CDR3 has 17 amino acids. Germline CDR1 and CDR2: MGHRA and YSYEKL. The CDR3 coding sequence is TGCGCCAGCAGCCAAGATCGGGGACAGGGCCGGAATTCACCCCTCCACTTT. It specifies CASSQDRGQGRNSPLHF.

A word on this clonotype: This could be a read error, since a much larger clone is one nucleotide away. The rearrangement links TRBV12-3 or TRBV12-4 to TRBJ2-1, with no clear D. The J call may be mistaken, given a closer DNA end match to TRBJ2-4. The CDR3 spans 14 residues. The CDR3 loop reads CASSLSQILNIQYF. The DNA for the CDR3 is TGTGCCAGCAGTTTAAGCCAGATCCTAAACATTCAGTACTTC.

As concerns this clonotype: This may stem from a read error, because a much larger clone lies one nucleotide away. The CDR3 DNA reads as TGTGCCAGCAGTTTAAGGGGGGCCCAAAACATTCAGTACTTC. This gives the protein CASSLRGAQNIQYF. The chain joins TRBV28 to TRBJ2-4; D possibly uses TRBD1 or TRBD2 (6 bases each). V was shortened by 2 bases and J by 5 bases, with 10 bases between the two germline ends. This CDR3 is built from 14 residues. Germline V gene lookup returns CDR1 MDHEN and CDR2 SYDVKM.

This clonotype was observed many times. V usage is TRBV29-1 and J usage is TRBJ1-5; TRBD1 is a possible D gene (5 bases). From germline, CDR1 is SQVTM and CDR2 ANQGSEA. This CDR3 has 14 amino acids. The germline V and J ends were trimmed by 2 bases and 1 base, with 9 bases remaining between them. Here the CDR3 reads CSVETGESNQPQHF. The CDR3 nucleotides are TGCAGCGTTGAAACGGGGGAGAGCAATCAGCCCCAGCATTTT.

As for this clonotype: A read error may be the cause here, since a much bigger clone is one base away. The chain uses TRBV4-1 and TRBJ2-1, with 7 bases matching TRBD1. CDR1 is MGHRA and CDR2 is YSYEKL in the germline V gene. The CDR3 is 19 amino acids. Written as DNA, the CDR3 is TGCGCCAGCAGCCAAGTTAAAACCTCTCAAGGGACAGCCTACGATGAGCAGTTCTTC. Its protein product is CASSQVKTSQGTAYDEQFF.

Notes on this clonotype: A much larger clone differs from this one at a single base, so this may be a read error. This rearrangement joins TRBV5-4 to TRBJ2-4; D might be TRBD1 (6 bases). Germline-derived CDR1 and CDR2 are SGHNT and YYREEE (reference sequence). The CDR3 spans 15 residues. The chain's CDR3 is CASSFKQGAKIIQYF. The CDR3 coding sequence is TGTGCCAGCAGCTTCAAACAGGGAGCCAAAATCATTCAGTACTTC. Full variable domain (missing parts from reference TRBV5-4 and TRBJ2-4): ETGVTQSPTHLIKTRGQQVTLRCSSQSGHNTVSWYQQALGQGPQFIFQYYREEENGRGNFPPRFSGLQFPNYSSELNVNALELDDSALYLCASSFKQGAKIIQYFGAGTRLSVL.

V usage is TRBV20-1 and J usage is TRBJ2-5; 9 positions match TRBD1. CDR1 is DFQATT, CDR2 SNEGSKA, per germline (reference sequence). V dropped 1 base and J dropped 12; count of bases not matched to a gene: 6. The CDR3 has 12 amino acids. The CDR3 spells CSARVPGQGKYF. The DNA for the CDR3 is TGCAGTGCTAGAGTTCCCGGACAGGGGAAGTACTTC.

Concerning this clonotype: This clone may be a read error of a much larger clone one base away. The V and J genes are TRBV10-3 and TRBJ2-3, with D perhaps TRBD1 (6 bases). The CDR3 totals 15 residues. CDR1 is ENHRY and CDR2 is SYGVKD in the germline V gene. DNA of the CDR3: TGTGTCATCAGGGAAAGACAGGCCAGCACAGATACGCAGTATTTT. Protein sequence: CVIRERQASTDTQYF.

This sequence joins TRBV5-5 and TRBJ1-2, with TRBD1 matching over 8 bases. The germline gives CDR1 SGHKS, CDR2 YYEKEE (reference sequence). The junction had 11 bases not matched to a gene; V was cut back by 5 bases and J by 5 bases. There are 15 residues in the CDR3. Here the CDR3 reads CASRSGTGQGYGYTF. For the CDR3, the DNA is TGTGCCAGCAGGTCCGGGACAGGACAGGGTTATGGCTACACCTTC. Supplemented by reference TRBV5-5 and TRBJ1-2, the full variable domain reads DAGVTQSPTHLIKTRGQQVTLRCSPISGHKSVSWYQQVLGQGPQFIFQYYEKEERGRGNFPDRFSARQFPNYSSELNVNALLLGDSALYLCASRSGTGQGYGYTFGSGTRLTVV.